The clone carrying this T cell receptor (beta chain) was picked up one time. Its antigen is unidentified. The PCR ran on 60 Vbeta and 13 Jbeta primers. Data came from immunoSEQ multiplex PCR; TCRdb stores just in-frame clones and leaves some out. This table has approximately 140,000 clones, about 80% appearing once. The data originate from a study of cytomegalovirus exposure and HLA in healthy donors. Study-wide results and caveats: In all likelihood, a cluster of highly shared sequence variants was a sequencing artifact. TCR beta chain V- and J-gene trimming was linked, in a later analysis, to a missense variant in DCLRE1C.

The CDR3 length is 14 residues. Germline V lookup: CDR1 MNHEY, CDR2 SMNVEV (reference sequence). The trim removed 1 base at V and 8 bases at J, leaving 4 bases unmatched. This TCR was sampled from a man younger than 40 in good health and CMV-seronegative. The rearrangement uses TRBV27 and TRBJ1-4; 7 bases map to TRBD1. Material for sequencing was PBMCs. CDR3 amino acids: CASSLLGTAEKLFF. CDR3 nucleotide sequence: TGTGCCAGCAGTTTATTGGGGACAGCCGAAAAACTGTTTTTT.